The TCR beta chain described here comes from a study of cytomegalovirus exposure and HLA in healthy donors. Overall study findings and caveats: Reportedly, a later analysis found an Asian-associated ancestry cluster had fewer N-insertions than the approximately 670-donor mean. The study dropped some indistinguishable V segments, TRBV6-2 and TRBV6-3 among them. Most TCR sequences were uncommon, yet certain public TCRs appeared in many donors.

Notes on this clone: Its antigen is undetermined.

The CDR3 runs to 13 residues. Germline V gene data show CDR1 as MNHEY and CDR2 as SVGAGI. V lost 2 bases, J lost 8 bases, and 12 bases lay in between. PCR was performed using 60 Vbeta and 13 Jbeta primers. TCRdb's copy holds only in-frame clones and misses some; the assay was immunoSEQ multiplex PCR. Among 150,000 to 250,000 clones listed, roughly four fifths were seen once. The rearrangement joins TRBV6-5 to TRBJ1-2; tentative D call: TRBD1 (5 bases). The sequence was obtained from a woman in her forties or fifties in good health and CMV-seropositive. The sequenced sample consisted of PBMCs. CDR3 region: CASSYSQGLGYTF. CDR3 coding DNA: TGTGCCAGCAGTTACAGTCAGGGTCTCGGCTACACCTTC.